This T cell receptor (beta chain) is from a study of T cell responses to AZD1222 COVID-19 vaccine. Per germline, CDR1 GTSNPN and CDR2 SVGIG (reference sequence). The CDR3 contains 12 residues. V dropped 8 bases and J dropped 4 bases, with 12 bases sitting between them. The count of this clone is one. What it binds is unknown. Assay: immunoSEQ multiplex PCR; the TCRdb copy retains only in-frame clones and omits some. The table lists about 69,000 clones, roughly 83% of them singletons, with roughly 25% in the top ten. Study findings and constraints: Seropositive status at baseline applied to only six AZD1222 recipients. White British ancestry dominated among donors, who included more females, and clonal diversity was possibly underestimated. None of the repertoires were sampled until the peak T cell response had passed. A rise in Spike-specific TCR breadth and depth followed two AZD1222 doses.

Sequenced material: peripheral blood, taken 28 days after the second AZD1222 dose. This chain joins TRBV30 and TRBJ1-3, with D unclear. The sequence was collected from an adult who received the AZD1222 COVID-19 vaccine. CDR3 sequence reads: CALWEYGNTIYF. The DNA for the CDR3 is TGTGCCCTGTGGGAGTACGGAAACACCATATATTTT.